This passage covers 5 T cell receptor beta chains from one sample sequenced in a study of blood T cell repertoires in COVID-19 (dated by TCRdb to 2019 to 2021). Library construction relied on the immunoSEQ multiplex PCR assay. Here the immuneACCESS table is served through TCRdb, limited to in-frame sequences with V and J called. Missing clones are a known gap in these copies; in checked studies unresolved V genes cover under half, and the rest lacks a known reason. The sample table lists about 320,000 clones, 75% to 90% of them with a count of one. The ten largest clones represent approximately 1.9% of the sample. The material sequenced was PBMCs or T cells enriched from blood (not recorded which). The receptors come from a woman aged 25 to 39 who had been exposed to COVID-19.

This rearrangement joins TRBV6-5 to TRBJ1-2; 7 bases map to TRBD1. Germline V CDR1 and CDR2: MNHEY, SVGAGI. The CDR3 length is 15 residues. V was pared by 0 bases and J by 2 bases, with 3 bases of the junction left unmatched. CDR3 sequence (DNA): TGTGCCAGCAGTTACTCCGGGACAGACAACTATGGCTACACCTTC. It encodes CASSYSGTDNYGYTF.

This clone occurred many times. The chain joins TRBV6-5 to TRBJ2-3, with D possibly matching TRBD2 (6 bases). The CDR3 contains 14 residues. The germline V gene encodes CDR1 MNHEY and CDR2 SVGAGI. V was shortened by 5 bases and J by 5 bases, with 14 bases between the two germline ends. DNA of the CDR3: TGTGCCAGCAGTCCCCGGGGGATGATAGATACGCAGTATTTT. Translated, it gives CASSPRGMIDTQYF.

The chain is built from TRBV9 and TRBJ2-2; weak D call: TRBD2 (5 bases). The CDR3 sequence is 14 residues long. In germline, CDR1 is SGDLS, CDR2 YYNGEE. Trimming took off 4 bases at V and 3 bases at J, with 10 bases between the two ends. CDR3 bases: TGTGCCAGCAGCACCGGGGTATACACCGGGGAGCTGTTTTTT. It codes for CASSTGVYTGELFF.

V gene TRBV2 combines with J gene TRBJ2-5; maybe TRBD2 (5 bases). Trimming shortened V by 8 bases and J by 5 bases, and 27 bases separated the two germline ends. The CDR3 length is 17 residues. Germline V gives CDR1 SNHLY, CDR2 FYNNEI. The CDR3 DNA sequence: TGTGCCAGCTCTCTGTGGCGACTAAGGGTAGGTTTGGAGACCCAGTACTTC. It codes for CASSLWRLRVGLETQYF.

This clone was seen more than once but under ten times. The chain couples TRBV11-2 to TRBJ1-3; tentatively, D is TRBD1 (6 bases). The CDR3 contains 16 residues. Germline CDR1 reads SGHAT; CDR2 reads FQNNGV. The V and J ends lost 1 base and 1 base respectively, with 11 bases between them. The chain's CDR3 is CASSLGPGASGNTIYF. CDR3 sequence (DNA): TGTGCCAGCAGCTTAGGTCCAGGGGCGTCTGGAAACACCATATATTTT.